Reported below is one TCR beta chain. Its antigen is still unknown. This sample is part of a study of cytomegalovirus exposure and HLA in healthy donors. About the study: Within an early data release were 65 million to 90 million unique TCRs drawn from HLA-typed donors.

In the PCR, 60 Vbeta and 13 Jbeta primers were used. The repertoire was sequenced with immunoSEQ multiplex PCR; TCRdb's copy has only in-frame clones and lacks some. This repertoire includes 100,000 or so clones. CDR3 size: 11 residues. Trimming took 4 bases from V and 2 from J, leaving 5 bases between them. In germline, CDR1 is GTSNPN, CDR2 SVGIG (reference sequence). General study points: In a later analysis, a missense DCLRE1C variant was linked to TCR beta V- and J-gene trimming. Later analysis identified several of the most significant clusters that appeared linked to common viral pathogens. Sequences of the TCR beta chain were said to predict the HLA-A and HLA-B alleles of most subjects accurately.

The receptor was isolated from a woman in her 30s in good health and CMV-seronegative. The rearrangement joins TRBV30 to TRBJ2-5; D not certain. The sample comprised PBMCs. CDR3 residues: CAWTPQETQYF. The CDR3 DNA sequence: TGTGCCTGGACCCCGCAAGAGACCCAGTACTTC. Full variable domain (missing parts from reference TRBV30 and TRBJ2-5): SQTIHQWPATLVQPVGSPLSLECTVEGTSNPNLYWYRQAAGRGLQLLFYSVGIGQISSEVPQNLSASRPQDRQFILSSKKLLLSDSGFYLCAWTPQETQYFGPGTRLLVL.